This TCR beta chain comes out of a study of blood T cells in healthy people across ages. Sample donors were healthy Caucasian individuals that came from Russia, aged about 6 to 95. They isolated at least 7 million PBMCs from each sample. Per sample, extraction of total RNA gave at least 5.5 micrograms in every case. A second about 7 to 12 cycle PCR used barcoded and J-beta primers. Researchers report that each sample yielded at least 2.5 million CDR3-containing paired-end reads. TCRdb independently ran MiXCR on the 5' RACE reads; one entry per CDR3 protein. The sample has roughly 830,000 distinct CDR3 sequences; under 80% are singletons. The ends lost 0 bases at V and 6 bases at J; junction bases unmatched: 5. CDR3 length equals 15 residues. The germline gives CDR1 SGHDT, CDR2 YYEEEE.

Sequencing used blood. The receptor was derived from a man aged 25-40 years in good health. This chain joins TRBV5-6 and TRBJ2-3, with 9 bases matching TRBD2. Here the CDR3 DNA reads TGTGCCAGCAGCTTGGGACTAGCGGTCCTGGATACGCAGTATTTT. Amino acid sequence: CASSLGLAVLDTQYF.